What follows is one TCR beta chain and its context. As yet, its antigen is unknown. This sample was taken from a study of cytomegalovirus exposure and HLA in healthy donors. About the study: From 150 million to 200 million T cells, an earlier analysis saw approximately 110 million unique TCR beta sequences. The study's findings and limits: TCR beta chains numbering more than 150 were designated cytomegalovirus-associated. Cytomegalovirus status was reportedly diagnosed by the classifier with high specificity and sensitivity. Most observed TCR sequences were rare, whereas some public TCRs were detected in many donors.

V lost 6 bases to trimming and J lost 4 bases; unmatched junction nucleotides: 7. Germline V gene sequence: CDR1 SGHTA, CDR2 FQGNSA. This CDR3 region has 14 residues. 13 Jbeta primers and 60 Vbeta primers were used for the PCR. TCRdb's copy holds only in-frame clones and misses some; the assay was immunoSEQ multiplex PCR. The sample shows more than 150,000 clones, approximately 73% of them seen only once. Material: PBMCs. This sequence was found in a woman aged 25-40 years in good health and CMV-seropositive. The chain links TRBV7-2 to TRBJ2-3; TRBD2 aligns across 7 bases. The CDR3 region has the DNA TGTGCCAGCAGTCTCGGGGGGAACGCAGATACGCAGTATTTT. Residues: CASSLGGNADTQYF.